This T cell receptor beta chain was sequenced during a study of graft-versus-host responses after intestinal transplantation. The data were produced by immunoSEQ multiplex PCR, yet TCRdb's version contains in-frame clones alone and is incomplete. This sample has 40,000 to 55,000 clones; approximately 96% occur once, and the top ten carry 0.23%. In regard to this clone: Its antigen is not identified.

In germline, CDR1 is SGHAT, CDR2 FQNNGV. The CDR3 has 13 residues. The TCR originated in a human donor who was the organ donor for an intestinal transplant. This specimen was unstimulated CD8+ T cells sorted from spleen or lymph node cells, taken before transplant. The J gene is TRBJ2-5, the V gene TRBV11-2; D uncertain. Matching the DNA end better, TRBJ2-7 makes the J call doubtful. The CDR3 reads CASSPVGPTEQYF. The CDR3 DNA reads TGTGCCAGCAGCCCCGTGGGTCCTACCGAGCAGTACTTC.